This T cell receptor (beta chain) was retrieved from a study of OX40 agonist ivuxolimab in advanced cancers. For the study at large: The study treated patients with ivuxolimab, an agonistic anti-OX40 (CD134) antibody. The study's findings and limits: Clonal expansion by week 6 occurred in CD4+ and CD8+ blood T cells (at 0.1 to 3.0 mg/kg).

Profiled with immunoSEQ multiplex PCR; TCRdb holds only in-frame clones, not every one. The repertoire has around 64,000 clones, 80% to 85% of them found once; the top ten carry roughly 5.1%. The CDR3 runs 15 residues. V lost 5 bases and J lost 6; bases outside the gene matches: 7. CDR1 is SGHAT, CDR2 FQDESV, per germline (reference sequence). In the case of this clone: The antigen is unknown.

Autoimmune disease history or systemic immunosuppression led to patient exclusion. The study sampled blood at baseline, cycle 4 day 1, and cycle 7 day 1. This chain connects TRBV11-1 to TRBJ2-2, with TRBD1 matching over 9 bases. The receptor was isolated from an adult with an advanced solid tumor such as melanoma, head and neck, liver or kidney cancer. The sequences come from CD4+ or CD8+ T cells sorted from blood, collected in a trial of the OX40 agonist ivuxolimab. The CDR3 DNA sequence: TGTGCCAGCAGCCCTGGGGACAGGGTTGCCGGGGAGCTGTTTTTT. It specifies CASSPGDRVAGELFF.